This T cell receptor beta chain was recovered during a study of blood T cell repertoires in COVID-19. Study summary: PBMCs, B-cell-depleted T cells, or T cells provided the cDNA or gDNA that made up the material.

Authors' analysis steps: It was from reference gene primer amplification that nucleated cell counts were estimated. Assay used: immunoSEQ multiplex PCR; TCRdb lists only in-frame clones, some missing. For V, J and clone size, that table is used; D and trimming come from the DNA. Of under 300,000 clones listed, around nine tenths are singletons. Germline CDR1 SGHNT, CDR2 YYREEE (reference sequence). The CDR3 is made up of 15 amino acids. Trimming removed 3 bases from V and 2 bases from J; junction bases left unmatched: 7. The TCR was taken from a woman in her sixties or seventies with active or convalescent COVID-19. Sequencing input: peripheral blood. The rearrangement uses TRBV5-4 and TRBJ2-5; 7 bases agree with TRBD1. CDR3 region: CASSSEGGQQETQYF. Written as DNA, the CDR3 is TGTGCCAGCAGCTCAGAAGGGGGACAGCAAGAGACCCAGTACTTC.